Each of the 20 T cell receptor beta chains below was sequenced from the same sample in a study of CD8+ T cells in alopecia areata. As the sequencing template, cDNA was produced by extracting RNA and reverse transcribing it. Using immunoSEQ multiplex PCR, the repertoire was profiled, and TCRdb retains in-frame clones only, with some absent. Among more than 150,000 clones, around 50% were seen once, and the ten largest hold about 15%. Here the sequenced sample was CD4+ T cells sorted from blood, taken at week 0. These receptors were collected from a human donor with alopecia areata.

This rearrangement joins TRBV9 to TRBJ2-1; D remains ambiguous. The CDR3 spans 15 residues. The germline CDR1 and CDR2 sequences are SGDLS and YYNGEE. Trimming left V 2 bases short and J 7 bases short, with 16 bases between. CDR3 nucleotide sequence: TGTGCCAGCAGCGTCGGACCCTCCATCTATAATGAGCAGTTCTTC. Translating gives CASSVGPSIYNEQFF. The full variable domain, rest sourced from reference TRBV9 and TRBJ2-1, is DSGVTQTPKHLITATGQRVTLRCSPRSGDLSVYWYQQSLDQGLQFLIQYYNGEERAKGNILERFSAQQFPDLHSELNLSSLELGDSALYFCASSVGPSIYNEQFFGPGTRLTVL.

This chain connects TRBV7-2 to TRBJ2-1, with D unclear. Germline loops: CDR1 SGHTA, CDR2 FQGNSA. This CDR3 spans 15 amino acids. V was shortened by 0 bases and J by 6 bases, with 12 bases between the two germline ends. This chain's CDR3 is CASSLAGSLPNEQFF. CDR3 DNA sequence: TGTGCCAGCAGCTTAGCGGGTAGCCTCCCCAATGAGCAGTTCTTC.

The table lists this clone with a few counts. V gene TRBV30 combines with J gene TRBJ2-5; 10 nucleotides match TRBD1. The ends lost 2 bases at V and 4 bases at J; junction bases unmatched: 13. The germline CDR1 and CDR2 sequences are GTSNPN and SVGIG (reference sequence). This CDR3 is built from 17 residues. CDR3 protein: CAWSRGQGRADGETQYF. The DNA of the CDR3 is TGTGCCTGGAGTCGGGGACAGGGGCGTGCAGATGGAGAGACCCAGTACTTC. Using reference TRBV30 and TRBJ2-5 for the parts outside the CDR3, the full variable domain is SQTIHQWPATLVQPVGSPLSLECTVEGTSNPNLYWYRQAAGRGLQLLFYSVGIGQISSEVPQNLSASRPQDRQFILSSKKLLLSDSGFYLCAWSRGQGRADGETQYFGPGTRLLVL.

The J gene is TRBJ2-5, the V gene TRBV30, with D possibly being TRBD1 or TRBD2 (5 bases each). Trimming pared 0 bases from V and 7 bases from J, leaving 9 bases between. The CDR3 length is 12 residues. CDR1 and CDR2 from the germline V gene are GTSNPN and SVGIG (reference sequence). The CDR3 loop reads CAWSVLGGTQYF. For the CDR3, the DNA is TGTGCCTGGAGTGTACTTGGGGGGACCCAGTACTTC.

The rearrangement links TRBV30 to TRBJ1-1; possibly TRBD1 for D (6 bases). The CDR3 runs 12 residues. Trimming took off 7 bases at V and 11 bases at J, with 20 bases between the two ends. Looked up from germline, CDR1 is GTSNPN and CDR2 is SVGIG (reference sequence). CDR3 nucleotides: TGTGCCTCGGACCCAGGGGCCGCCACGGCTTTCTTT. It codes for CASDPGAATAFF.

The chain is built from TRBV30 and TRBJ2-5; D not certain. The CDR3 consists of 15 residues. The V gene's germline CDR1 is GTSNPN and CDR2 SVGIG (reference sequence). V was trimmed by 2 bases and J by 5 bases, leaving 18 bases between them. The CDR3 spells CAWSPRRVPRETQYF. The CDR3 nucleotides are TGTGCCTGGAGTCCCCGCCGGGTCCCTCGGGAGACCCAGTACTTC.

This chain uses TRBV30 with TRBJ2-7; TRBD2 matches at 7 bases. Germline CDR1 reads GTSNPN; CDR2 reads SVGIG (reference sequence). V lost 1 base, J lost 2 bases, and 5 bases stayed unmatched. The CDR3 is made up of 14 amino acids. CDR3 residues: CAWSAGGGPYEQYF. The CDR3 nucleotides are TGTGCCTGGAGTGCTGGCGGGGGACCCTACGAGCAGTACTTC.

The chain is built from TRBV9 and TRBJ2-6; D not resolved. The germline CDR1 and CDR2 sequences are SGDLS and YYNGEE. V was trimmed by 0 bases and J by 13 bases, leaving 11 bases between them. The length of the CDR3 is 13 residues. The CDR3 protein is CASSVDGSGVLTF. As DNA, the CDR3 is TGTGCCAGCAGCGTAGACGGTAGTGGGGTCCTGACTTTC.

This clone was counted between two and nine times. The gene calls are TRBV29-1 and TRBJ2-7; D gene uncertain. Trimming shortened V by 0 bases and J by 2 bases, and 14 bases separated the two germline ends. From germline, CDR1 is SQVTM and CDR2 ANQGSEA. This CDR3 is 15 amino acids long. The CDR3 DNA is TGCAGCGTTGAAGAGGTCGGTACGGCGACCTACGAGCAGTACTTC. As protein: CSVEEVGTATYEQYF.

This clone was counted only a few times. This chain links TRBV30 with TRBJ2-1; D call uncertain. CDR3 length: 13 residues. V gave up 0 bases and J gave up 4 bases, with 7 bases separating them. Germline V gene data show CDR1 as GTSNPN and CDR2 as SVGIG (reference sequence). CDR3 in amino acids: CAWSVGSYNEQFF. DNA for the CDR3: TGTGCCTGGAGTGTCGGATCTTACAATGAGCAGTTCTTC. The whole variable domain, filled in from reference TRBV30 and TRBJ2-1, reads SQTIHQWPATLVQPVGSPLSLECTVEGTSNPNLYWYRQAAGRGLQLLFYSVGIGQISSEVPQNLSASRPQDRQFILSSKKLLLSDSGFYLCAWSVGSYNEQFFGPGTRLTVL.

This clone was seen more than once but under ten times. The chain is built from TRBV29-1 and TRBJ2-5; TRBD2 is a possible D gene (5 bases). From germline, CDR1 is SQVTM and CDR2 ANQGSEA. The ends were cut back, 7 bases at V and 5 bases at J, with 8 bases in the middle. The CDR3 covers 10 residues. The CDR3 DNA reads TGCAGCGGAAGAGGGGAGACCCAGTACTTC. Residues: CSGRGETQYF.

The chain carries TRBV25-1 and TRBJ1-2; 10 bases match TRBD1. CDR3 length equals 12 residues. Per germline, CDR1 MGHDK and CDR2 SYGVNS. Unmatched junction bases numbered 2, after V lost 6 bases and J lost 7 bases. CDR3 residues: CASRGTGVGYTF. In DNA form, the CDR3 reads TGTGCCAGCAGAGGGACAGGGGTTGGCTACACCTTC.

This clone was counted a single time. The chain combines TRBV15 with TRBJ1-2; 10 bases are a match to TRBD1. Germline V gene sequence: CDR1 LNHNV, CDR2 YYDKDF (reference sequence). The V and J ends lost 0 bases and 7 bases, in that order; junction bases with no gene match: 5. The CDR3 is 15 amino acids. The CDR3 protein is CATSRETGGAGGYTF. In nucleotides, the CDR3 is TGTGCCACCAGCAGAGAGACAGGGGGCGCGGGTGGCTACACCTTC.

There are a few counts of this clone. The CDR3, as DNA: TGCAGCGTTGGTGAGGTGGAGGATAGCGGGGGGAGAGAGACCCAGTACTTC. It codes for CSVGEVEDSGGRETQYF. The chain uses TRBV29-1 and TRBJ2-5, with 10 bases fitting TRBD2. This CDR3 is 17 amino acids long. The junction had 15 bases not matched to a gene; V was cut back by 4 bases and J by 4 bases. CDR1 and CDR2 (germline): SQVTM, ANQGSEA.

The chain employs TRBV7-9 and TRBJ2-2, with D perhaps matching TRBD1 (6 bases). This CDR3 is built from 16 residues. Trimming took 0 bases from V and 4 from J, leaving 12 bases between them. Looked up from germline, CDR1 is SEHNR and CDR2 is FQNEAQ (reference sequence). The CDR3, as DNA: TGTGCCAGCAGCTTAGCTCCAGGGGTCGTCACCGGGGAGCTGTTTTTT. It encodes CASSLAPGVVTGELFF.

This clone was seen once. The CDR3 DNA is TGTGCCAGCAGTGAACCGGGACAGTTGAACTATGGCTACACCTTC. Protein product: CASSEPGQLNYGYTF. The chain carries TRBV2 and TRBJ1-2; 7 nucleotides agree with TRBD1. The junction had 5 bases not matched to a gene; V was cut back by 2 bases and J by 2 bases. Germline assignment: CDR1 SNHLY and CDR2 FYNNEI. This CDR3 is 15 amino acids long.

The chain combines TRBV29-1 with TRBJ1-2; no clear D. CDR3 size: 13 residues. Trimming took 3 bases from V and 6 from J, leaving 14 bases between them. From germline, CDR1 is SQVTM and CDR2 ANQGSEA. The CDR3: CSVDRVTRDGYTF. As DNA, the CDR3 is TGCAGCGTTGATAGGGTAACACGGGATGGCTACACCTTC.

This clone was seen only a few times. This chain uses TRBV10-2 with TRBJ2-3, with D unclear. Germline CDR1 is WSHSY and CDR2 is SAAADI. This CDR3 contains 13 residues. The V end was cut by 2 bases, the J end by 5 bases, with 8 bases between. The CDR3 loop reads CASSEVFGDTQYF. The CDR3, as DNA: TGCGCCAGCAGTGAGGTTTTTGGAGATACGCAGTATTTT.

The rearrangement joins TRBV7-2 to TRBJ1-2; a weak D match, TRBD1 (6 bases). V lost 1 base and J lost 7, with 16 bases in between. CDR3 size: 15 residues. Germline V CDR1 and CDR2: SGHTA, FQGNSA. The CDR3 is CASSLEVPGAGGYTF. The CDR3 region has the DNA TGTGCCAGCAGCTTAGAAGTCCCGGGGGCGGGTGGCTACACCTTC.

This clone was counted only a few times. This sequence joins TRBV4-2 and TRBJ1-6; the D gene is possibly TRBD1 (5 bases). Germline-derived CDR1 and CDR2 are LGHNA and YNFKEQ. Trimming shortened V by 0 bases and J by 2 bases, and 11 bases separated the two germline ends. CDR3 length: 17 residues. The CDR3 here is CASSQDQGGTYNSPLHF. CDR3 DNA sequence: TGTGCCAGCAGCCAAGATCAGGGAGGGACCTATAATTCACCCCTCCACTTT.